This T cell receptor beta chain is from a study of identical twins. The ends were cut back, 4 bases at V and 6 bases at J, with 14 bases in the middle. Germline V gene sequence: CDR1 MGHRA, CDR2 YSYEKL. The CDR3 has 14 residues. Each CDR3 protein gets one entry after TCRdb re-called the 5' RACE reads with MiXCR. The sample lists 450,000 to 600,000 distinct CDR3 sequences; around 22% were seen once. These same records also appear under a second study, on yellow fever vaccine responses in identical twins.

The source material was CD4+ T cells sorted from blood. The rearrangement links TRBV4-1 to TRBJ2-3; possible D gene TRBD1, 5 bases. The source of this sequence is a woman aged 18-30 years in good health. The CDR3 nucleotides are TGCGCCAGCAGCCGAAATGTAGGGGCGGATACGCAGTATTTT. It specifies CASSRNVGADTQYF.